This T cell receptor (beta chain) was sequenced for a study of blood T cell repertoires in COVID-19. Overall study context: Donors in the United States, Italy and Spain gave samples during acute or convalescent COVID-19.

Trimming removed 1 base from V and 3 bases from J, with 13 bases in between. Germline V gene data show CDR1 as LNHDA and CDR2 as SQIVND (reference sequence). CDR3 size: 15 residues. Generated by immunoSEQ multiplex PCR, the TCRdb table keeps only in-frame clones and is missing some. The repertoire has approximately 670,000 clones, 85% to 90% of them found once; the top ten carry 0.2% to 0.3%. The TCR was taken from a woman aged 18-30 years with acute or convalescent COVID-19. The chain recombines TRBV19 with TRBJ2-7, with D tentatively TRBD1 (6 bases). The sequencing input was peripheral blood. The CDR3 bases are TGTGCCAGTAGTATAGGCCCAGGGGAAGGCTACGAGCAGTACTTC. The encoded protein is CASSIGPGEGYEQYF.